These 7 T cell receptor beta chains were sequenced from one sample in a study of blood T cell repertoires in COVID-19. Sequencing was performed with immunoSEQ multiplex PCR; in TCRdb, only in-frame clones are kept and a portion is missing. The sample lists approximately 500,000 clones; approximately 85% were seen once. Material for sequencing was peripheral blood. The receptor set was obtained from a human donor in a cohort sampled during active COVID-19.

This chain joins TRBV7-6 and TRBJ1-5, with TRBD1 matching over 10 bases. CDR1 SGHVS and CDR2 FNYEAQ come from the germline V gene. This CDR3 is built from 17 residues. J was trimmed by 2 bases and V by 1 base; bases with no gene match: 5. The CDR3 DNA sequence: TGTGCCAGCAGCTTAGAGACAGGGGGCCGGGGCAATCAGCCCCAGCATTTT. As protein: CASSLETGGRGNQPQHF.

V gene TRBV19 combines with J gene TRBJ1-3; 10 bases line up with TRBD1. Germline V lookup: CDR1 LNHDA, CDR2 SQIVND (reference sequence). This CDR3 has 17 amino acids. Trimming took 6 bases from V and 2 from J; bases not matched to a gene: 10. This chain's CDR3 is CASRQTRQGAPGNTIYF. CDR3 nucleotide sequence: TGTGCCAGTAGGCAAACCCGACAGGGGGCGCCTGGAAACACCATATATTTT.

The chain has TRBV19 and TRBJ1-2; TRBD1 agrees at 8 bases. The V and J ends lost 7 bases and 4 bases, in that order; junction bases with no gene match: 8. CDR3 size: 14 residues. Per the germline V gene, CDR1 is LNHDA and CDR2 is SQIVND (reference sequence). CDR3 nucleotide sequence: TGTGCCAGTACGGAACAGACAGGGGCCTATGGCTACACCTTC. Protein product: CASTEQTGAYGYTF.

This chain uses TRBV9 with TRBJ1-1, with D maybe TRBD1 (5 bases). The CDR3 spans 14 residues. The V and J ends lost 0 bases and 7 bases respectively, with 13 bases between them. Germline V gene data show CDR1 as SGDLS and CDR2 as YYNGEE. In DNA form, the CDR3 reads TGTGCCAGCAGCGTAGGGGGAGGGGTGCGTGAAGCTTTCTTT. It yields the protein CASSVGGGVREAFF.

Note on this clone: One end of the junction is discordant with germline, which a read error may explain. The chain uses TRBV7-7 and TRBJ2-5, with 9 bases that match TRBD2. CDR1 SSHAT and CDR2 FNYEAQ come from the germline V gene (reference sequence). The CDR3 is 15 residues long. The CDR3 sequence: CASSPRGGGGETQYF. CDR3 bases: TGTGCTAGCAGTCCACGCGGGGGGGGAGGAGAGACCCAGTACTTC. Full variable domain (outside the CDR3, taken from reference TRBV7-7 and TRBJ2-5): GAGVSQSPRYKVTKRGQDVTLRCDPISSHATLYWYQQALGQGPEFLTYFNYEAQPDKSGLPSDRFSAERPEGSISTLTIQRTEQRDSAMYRCASSPRGGGGETQYFGPGTRLLVL.

This clone was found a few times. The genes are TRBV19 and TRBJ1-5; 8 bases are a match to TRBD1. Trimming cost V 1 base and J 5 bases; bases outside gene matches: 10. Germline CDR1 is LNHDA and CDR2 is SQIVND (reference sequence). The CDR3 is 17 residues long. In nucleotides, the CDR3 is TGTGCCAGTAGTATAGGCCAGGGGGCCTTCCATGATCAGCCCCAGCATTTT. This gives the protein CASSIGQGAFHDQPQHF.

The rearrangement uses TRBV9 and TRBJ2-7; 11 nucleotides agree with TRBD2. This CDR3 region has 15 residues. Looked up from germline, CDR1 is SGDLS and CDR2 is YYNGEE. Trimming cost V 4 bases and J 5 bases; bases outside gene matches: 8. The CDR3 coding sequence is TGTGCCAGCAGCTCGTATTTAGCGGGAGGGCACGAGCAGTACTTC. Translated, it gives CASSSYLAGGHEQYF.